This is a list of T cell receptor beta chains from one sample in a study of cytomegalovirus exposure and HLA in healthy donors. Sequencing used immunoSEQ multiplex PCR; TCRdb keeps in-frame clones, though not all of them. This table holds over 110,000 clones, about 80% found once. Sequenced sample: PBMCs. The receptor set was obtained from a female donor in good health and CMV-seronegative. CDR3s include the opening cysteine and the closing phenylalanine or tryptophan. The D gene is left open where the match is weak. Clone size appears in some rows only: once, few, many, or a class for an expanded clone.

D gene	V gene	clone size	J gene	CDR3 DNA	CDR3 protein
TRBD1	TRBV7-9	NA	TRBJ1-2	TGTTCCAGCAGCTTAACACCGGACAGGGTCACCTTC	CSSSLTPDRVTF
NA	TRBV4-1	NA	TRBJ2-7	TGCGCCAGCAGCCAACGTACTTGGGAGCAGCACGAGCAGTACTTC	CASSQRTWEQHEQYF
NA	TRBV27	once	TRBJ2-2	TGTGCCAGCAGACCCCAGGGGATTGCCGGGGAGCTGTTTTTT	CASRPQGIAGELFF
TRBD1	TRBV7-8	NA	TRBJ1-6	TGTGCCAGCAGCTTAATCGGGGGACAGATCACGGATTCACCCCTCCACTTT	CASSLIGGQITDSPLHF
TRBD1	TRBV27	NA	TRBJ1-2	TGTGCCAGCAGTGGACAGGGGTCTTGGGGCTACACCTTC	CASSGQGSWGYTF
NA	TRBV6-5	NA	TRBJ1-1	TGTGCCAGCAGTTACACCAGGGATAGTGAAGCTTTCTTT	CASSYTRDSEAFF
TRBD2	TRBV5-4	NA	TRBJ2-3	TGTGCCAGCAGCTTGGGACTAGCGATCACTAGCACAGATACGCAGTATTTT	CASSLGLAITSTDTQYF
TRBD2	TRBV19	NA	TRBJ2-1	TGTGCCAGTAGTATCGTTCTAGCGGGGGGTCTAAATGAGCAGTTCTTC	CASSIVLAGGLNEQFF
TRBD2	TRBV29-1	NA	TRBJ2-3	TGCAGCGTAGTACCCCAATCCGGGAGGGTCACGCAGTATTTT	CSVVPQSGRVTQYF
NA	TRBV28	NA	TRBJ2-1	TGTGCCAGCAGCAGGGGAGCCGGACTTCGAAATGAGCAGTTCTTC	CASSRGAGLRNEQFF
NA	TRBV2	NA	TRBJ1-5	TGTGCCAGCAGTGACGGGAATCAGCCCCAGCATTTT	CASSDGNQPQHF
NA	TRBV15	NA	TRBJ1-6	TGTGCCACCAGCGAAACCCCACAGGAATATAATTCACCCCTCCACTTT	CATSETPQEYNSPLHF
NA	TRBV5-1	NA	TRBJ2-1	TGCGCCAGCAGCCTACTTGGGGCGGTCCTGTCCTACAATGAGCAGTTCTTC	CASSLLGAVLSYNEQFF
TRBD2	TRBV5-4	NA	TRBJ2-5	TGTGCCAGCAGCTTGAGCGGGAGCGGTTATGAGACCCAGTACTTC	CASSLSGSGYETQYF
TRBD1	TRBV30	NA	TRBJ2-7	TGTGCCTGGAGTACCGGGACAGGTTTCCCCGAGCAGTACTTC	CAWSTGTGFPEQYF
TRBD2	TRBV7-3	NA	TRBJ2-3	TGTGCCAGCACCGAGGCCGTGCTAGCGGGGGGGACTAGCACAGATACGCAGTATTTT	CASTEAVLAGGTSTDTQYF
TRBD1	TRBV7-8	NA	TRBJ1-1	TGTGCCAGCAGCACCCGGGACAGATGGAACACTGAAGCTTTCTTT	CASSTRDRWNTEAFF
NA	TRBV28	NA	TRBJ2-7	TGTGCCAGCAGTGGACGGGGTACAGAGCAGTACTTC	CASSGRGTEQYF
TRBD2	TRBV6-1	NA	TRBJ2-3	TGTGCCAGCAGTGGGACTAGCGGTGGACTCGCAGATACGCAGTATTTT	CASSGTSGGLADTQYF
TRBD1	TRBV2	NA	TRBJ1-1	TGTGCCAGCAGTGATGTAGGGACAGGGTTTCAAGCTTTCTTT	CASSDVGTGFQAFF
NA	TRBV27	NA	TRBJ2-1	TGTGCCAGCAGTGCCATAAGTGGGCCCGACCATCTCTCCTACAATGAGCAGTTCTTC	CASSAISGPDHLSYNEQFF
TRBD1	TRBV11-2	NA	TRBJ1-1	TGTGCCAGCAGCTTAGAGGGGCCGACAGGGGCGAACACTGAAGCTTTCTTT	CASSLEGPTGANTEAFF
NA	TRBV9	NA	TRBJ1-3	TGTGCCAGCAGCGTAGATCAGGGGTCCCTCCCTGGAAACACCATATATTTT	CASSVDQGSLPGNTIYF
NA	TRBV29-1	once	TRBJ1-6	TGCAGCCGGGGGGGACCAAAACCACCCTCCTATAATTCACCCCTCCACTTT	CSRGGPKPPSYNSPLHF
NA	TRBV4-3	NA	TRBJ2-3	TGCGCCAGCAGCCAAGGATCGAGCCTCCATACGCAGTATTTT	CASSQGSSLHTQYF
TRBD2	TRBV11-2	NA	TRBJ2-7	TGTGCCAGCAGCCTCCTCGGGCGGGGGACCCCCTACGAGCAGTACTTC	CASSLLGRGTPYEQYF
TRBD2	TRBV30	NA	TRBJ2-2	TGTGCCTGGAAAATAGCGGGGGTGAACACCGGGGAGCTGTTTTTT	CAWKIAGVNTGELFF
NA	TRBV28	NA	TRBJ1-1	TGTGCCAGCAGTCCCAGGCCTAACACTGAAGCTTTCTTT	CASSPRPNTEAFF
NA	TRBV5-1	NA	TRBJ2-2	TGCGCCAGCAGCTTGGCTAACCACAGGGTCTCCGGGGAGCTGTTTTTT	CASSLANHRVSGELFF